The 26 T cell receptor beta chains in this list originate from one sample, sequenced in a study of blood T cell repertoires in COVID-19. The assay was immunoSEQ multiplex PCR, and TCRdb's table has in-frame clones only and misses some. The sample contains almost 200,000 clones, 75% to 85% of which appear only once. The sequenced sample consisted of peripheral blood. These receptors were taken from a woman aged 35 to 49 with COVID-19, enrolled during active disease.

This chain joins TRBV7-2 and TRBJ2-3; 7 nucleotides line up with TRBD1. Unmatched junction bases numbered 4, after V lost 2 bases and J lost 5 bases. This CDR3 region has 14 residues. The germline gives CDR1 SGHTA, CDR2 FQGNSA. CDR3 residues: CASSLSSGGDTQYF. The CDR3 bases are TGTGCCAGCAGCTTATCGTCAGGGGGAGATACGCAGTATTTT.

The chain employs TRBV2 and TRBJ2-7; a weak D match, TRBD1 (6 bases). V was cut by 4 bases and J by 3 bases, with 10 bases left in between. Looked up from germline, CDR1 is SNHLY and CDR2 is FYNNEI. The CDR3 is 13 residues long. CDR3 protein: CASSAGEFYEQYF. The DNA for the CDR3 is TGTGCCAGCAGTGCAGGGGAGTTCTACGAGCAGTACTTC.

This clone appeared once. The chain joins TRBV19 to TRBJ2-7, with D perhaps TRBD2 (6 bases). Germline V CDR1 and CDR2: LNHDA, SQIVND (reference sequence). Trimming removed 7 bases at V and 5 bases at J, with 15 bases between. This CDR3 is built from 13 residues. The CDR3 region has the DNA TGTGCCAGTAAGGCGGGATCACTGGACGAGCAGTACTTC. This codes for CASKAGSLDEQYF.

This chain uses TRBV5-4 with TRBJ2-3; D remains unclear. Per the germline V gene, CDR1 is SGHNT and CDR2 is YYREEE (reference sequence). The V end lost 1 base, the J end lost 6 bases, and 6 bases lay between the germline ends. The CDR3 contains 12 residues. The CDR3 reads CASSLFRDTQYF. The CDR3 coding sequence is TGTGCCAGCAGCTTGTTCCGGGATACGCAGTATTTT. Supplemented by reference TRBV5-4 and TRBJ2-3, the full variable domain reads ETGVTQSPTHLIKTRGQQVTLRCSSQSGHNTVSWYQQALGQGPQFIFQYYREEENGRGNFPPRFSGLQFPNYSSELNVNALELDDSALYLCASSLFRDTQYFGPGTRLTVL.

The chain joins TRBV5-1 to TRBJ1-1; maybe TRBD1 (5 bases). Per germline, CDR1 SGHRS and CDR2 YFSETQ. The CDR3 is made up of 14 amino acids. Trimming left V 4 bases short and J 10 bases short, with 20 bases between. This chain's CDR3 is CASSTSGIGRGAFF. The CDR3 bases are TGCGCCAGCAGCACTTCAGGGATCGGTAGAGGAGCTTTCTTT.

The rearrangement joins TRBV27 to TRBJ2-7; 9 bases fit TRBD2. The junction had 12 bases not matched to a gene; V was cut back by 2 bases and J by 7 bases. Germline CDR1 MNHEY, CDR2 SMNVEV (reference sequence). This CDR3 contains 16 residues. CDR3 loop: CASSLHGGRAVREQYF. The CDR3 nucleotides read TGTGCCAGCAGTTTACATGGCGGGAGGGCAGTGAGGGAGCAGTACTTC.

The chain has TRBV20-1 and TRBJ1-5; possible D gene TRBD1, 5 bases. Germline V lookup: CDR1 DFQATT, CDR2 SNEGSKA (reference sequence). Trimming pared 5 bases from V and 7 bases from J, leaving 15 bases between. This CDR3 has 13 amino acids. In DNA, the CDR3 is TGCAGTGCTCGTGACAGCGCCAACCAGCCCCAGCATTTT. This codes for CSARDSANQPQHF.

J is TRBJ1-2 and V is TRBV18; 8 bases match TRBD1. Germline V gene lookup returns CDR1 KGHSH and CDR2 LQKENI. V lost 3 bases to trimming and J lost 8 bases; unmatched junction nucleotides: 5. The CDR3 consists of 13 residues. In nucleotides, the CDR3 is TGTGCCAGCTCACCGGGACAGGAAGGAGGCTACACCTTC. Translating gives CASSPGQEGGYTF. Looking up the rest from reference TRBV18 and TRBJ1-2 gives the full variable domain: NAGVMQNPRHLVRRRGQEARLRCSPMKGHSHVYWYRQLPEEGLKFMVYLQKENIIDESGMPKERFSAEFPKEGPSILRIQQVVRGDSAAYFCASSPGQEGGYTFGSGTRLTVV.

This chain links TRBV5-4 with TRBJ1-4; 7 positions match TRBD1. The CDR3 extends over 14 amino acids. Losses at the gene ends were 3 bases for V and 10 bases for J; bases not matched to a gene: 9. Per germline, CDR1 SGHNT and CDR2 YYREEE (reference sequence). The CDR3 coding sequence is TGTGCCAGCAGCTCTGACAGGGCGCCTCGAAAACTGTTTTTT. This sequence encodes CASSSDRAPRKLFF.

This chain joins TRBV9 and TRBJ1-2; possibly TRBD1 for D (6 bases). The CDR3 extends over 14 amino acids. Trimming cost V 4 bases and J 13 bases, with 23 bases left between them. The V gene's germline CDR1 is SGDLS and CDR2 YYNGEE. As DNA, the CDR3 is TGTGCCAGCAGCCTTGAGGGGGACCATAGAATAAGCACCTTC. Translation: CASSLEGDHRISTF.

This chain uses TRBV27 with TRBJ2-3, with TRBD1 as a possible D gene (6 bases). V was clipped by 3 bases and J by 2 bases, with 12 bases between them. CDR3 length: 15 amino acids. From germline, CDR1 is MNHEY and CDR2 SMNVEV (reference sequence). CDR3 bases: TGTGCCAGCAGTTTCGCCCCAGGGGTCACAGATACGCAGTATTTT. Translated: CASSFAPGVTDTQYF.

The gene calls are TRBV19 and TRBJ2-4; a weak D match, TRBD2 (5 bases). This CDR3 comprises 13 residues. Trimming stripped 4 bases from V and 9 bases from J, with 13 bases between. Germline loops: CDR1 LNHDA, CDR2 SQIVND (reference sequence). Here the CDR3 DNA reads TGTGCCAGTAGTAGAAGGGAGCGGAGCATTCAGTACTTC. This sequence encodes CASSRRERSIQYF.

This sequence joins TRBV2 and TRBJ1-1; tentative D call: TRBD1 (6 bases). Germline loops: CDR1 SNHLY, CDR2 FYNNEI. The CDR3 consists of 14 residues. V lost 8 bases and J 4 bases, leaving 17 bases between the germline ends. This CDR3 is CASEQQGWRTEAFF. The DNA of the CDR3 is TGTGCCAGCGAACAACAGGGTTGGCGCACTGAAGCTTTCTTT. The complete variable domain, with remaining parts taken from reference TRBV2 and TRBJ1-1, reads EPEVTQTPSHQVTQMGQEVILRCVPISNHLYFYWYRQILGQKVEFLVSFYNNEISEKSEIFDDQFSVERPDGSNFTLKIRSTKLEDSAMYFCASEQQGWRTEAFFGQGTRLTVV.

A remark on this clone: Other DNA sequences in the sample encode the same CDR3. In nucleotides, the CDR3 is TGCGCCAGCAGCTTGGGAGACAGGGGGCAGCCCCAGCATTTT. Amino acid sequence: CASSLGDRGQPQHF. The chain has TRBV5-1 and TRBJ1-5; 9 bases match TRBD1. With 0 bases clipped from V and 7 bases from J, the junction kept 2 bases outside the gene matches. This CDR3 has 14 residues. Germline V gene data show CDR1 as SGHRS and CDR2 as YFSETQ.

The J gene is TRBJ2-7, the V gene TRBV7-2, with TRBD1 matching over 8 bases. This CDR3 spans 15 amino acids. Trimming took 6 bases from V and 0 from J; bases not matched to a gene: 7. Germline CDR1 reads SGHTA; CDR2 reads FQGNSA. DNA of the CDR3: TGTGCCAGCAGACACGGGACAGGAGGCTCCTACGAGCAGTACTTC. It translates to CASRHGTGGSYEQYF.

The V and J genes are TRBV30 and TRBJ2-5; the match to TRBD2 covers 13 bases. CDR3 length: 13 residues. The trim removed 8 bases at V and 5 bases at J, leaving 5 bases unmatched. Germline V CDR1 and CDR2: GTSNPN, SVGIG (reference sequence). The CDR3 loop is CAGPLAGGETQYF. The DNA for the CDR3 is TGTGCCGGACCACTAGCGGGAGGGGAGACCCAGTACTTC. Based on the CDR3 plus reference TRBV30 and TRBJ2-5, the full variable domain is SQTIHQWPATLVQPVGSPLSLECTVEGTSNPNLYWYRQAAGRGLQLLFYSVGIGQISSEVPQNLSASRPQDRQFILSSKKLLLSDSGFYLCAGPLAGGETQYFGPGTRLLVL.

Of note for this clone: The junction departs from the called germline gene at one end, perhaps through a read error. The chain has TRBV12-3 or TRBV12-4 and TRBJ2-1; 8 bases map to TRBD2. The CDR3 has 11 residues. The CDR3 sequence: CASSRTSLRVF. In DNA form, the CDR3 reads TGTGCCAGCAGTCGGACTAGCCTGAGGGTCTTC.

This chain links TRBV5-6 with TRBJ2-7; 8 nucleotides match TRBD1. The CDR3 runs to 15 residues. The germline V gene encodes CDR1 SGHDT and CDR2 YYEEEE. The junction had 4 bases not matched to a gene; V was cut back by 2 bases and J by 0 bases. CDR3 residues: CASSFTGTGSYEQYF. In DNA, the CDR3 is TGTGCCAGCAGCTTTACCGGGACAGGCTCCTACGAGCAGTACTTC.

The chain has TRBV5-4 and TRBJ2-7; 10 nucleotides align to TRBD2. This CDR3 contains 16 residues. Germline CDR1 and CDR2: SGHNT and YYREEE (reference sequence). Trimming cost V 2 bases and J 0 bases; bases outside gene matches: 5. The CDR3 protein is CASSLQAGGPSYEQYF. CDR3 nucleotide sequence: TGTGCCAGCAGCTTACAAGCGGGAGGGCCCTCCTACGAGCAGTACTTC.

V and J are TRBV18 and TRBJ2-5; weak D call: TRBD1 (5 bases). The CDR3 runs to 13 residues. Deletions cut 6 bases from V and 5 bases from J, with 13 bases between. Germline CDR1 is KGHSH and CDR2 is LQKENI. The CDR3 loop is CASSWNKGETQYF. CDR3 nucleotide sequence: TGTGCCAGCTCTTGGAACAAGGGGGAGACCCAGTACTTC.

This clone has only one observation. The chain recombines TRBV7-9 with TRBJ2-5, with 8 bases lining up with TRBD2. Per germline, CDR1 SEHNR and CDR2 FQNEAQ (reference sequence). The CDR3 contains 15 residues. With 4 bases clipped from V and 3 bases from J, the junction kept 7 bases outside the gene matches. CDR3: CASSYSGNHKETQYF. The CDR3 bases are TGTGCCAGCAGCTATAGCGGGAATCACAAAGAGACCCAGTACTTC. Full variable domain (outside the CDR3, taken from reference TRBV7-9 and TRBJ2-5): DTGVSQNPRHKITKRGQNVTFRCDPISEHNRLYWYRQTLGQGPEFLTYFQNEAQLEKSRLLSDRFSAERPKGSFSTLEIQRTEQGDSAMYLCASSYSGNHKETQYFGPGTRLLVL.

This clone appeared a few times. V gene TRBV6-5 combines with J gene TRBJ2-7, with unresolved D. Trimming removed 4 bases at V and 4 bases at J, with 5 bases between. This CDR3 spans 11 amino acids. Germline-derived CDR1 and CDR2 are MNHEY and SVGAGI. CDR3 region: CASSSYYEQYF. Written as DNA, the CDR3 is TGTGCCAGCAGTTCCTATTACGAGCAGTACTTC.

This chain joins TRBV19 and TRBJ2-2, with D maybe TRBD1 (6 bases). Germline V gene sequence: CDR1 LNHDA, CDR2 SQIVND (reference sequence). Trimming took off 4 bases at V and 4 bases at J, with 13 bases between the two ends. The CDR3 loop spans 15 amino acids. The CDR3 loop reads CASSTWTVSTGELFF. For the CDR3, the DNA is TGTGCCAGTAGTACCTGGACAGTAAGCACCGGGGAGCTGTTTTTT.

J is TRBJ2-2 and V is TRBV10-3; D unclear. CDR1 is ENHRY and CDR2 is SYGVKD in the germline V gene. The CDR3 contains 15 residues. Trimming stripped 4 bases from V and 0 bases from J, with 9 bases between. The CDR3 sequence: CAISGQATNTGELFF. The DNA of the CDR3 is TGTGCCATCAGTGGCCAGGCGACGAACACCGGGGAGCTGTTTTTT.

The chain has TRBV5-1 and TRBJ1-1; D gene unclear. CDR1 is SGHRS and CDR2 is YFSETQ in the germline V gene. V was pared by 1 base and J by 5 bases, with 9 bases between. This CDR3 has 13 residues. CDR3 loop: CASSLSYRTEAFF. The CDR3 region has the DNA TGCGCCAGCAGCTTGAGTTATAGAACTGAAGCTTTCTTT.

The chain couples TRBV11-2 to TRBJ1-2; 7 bases fit TRBD1. The CDR3 is 14 residues long. Losses at the gene ends were 3 bases for V and 0 bases for J; bases not matched to a gene: 1. Germline V gene data show CDR1 as SGHAT and CDR2 as FQNNGV. CDR3 residues: CASSLDRSNYGYTF. The CDR3 nucleotides are TGTGCCAGCAGCTTGGACAGGTCTAACTATGGCTACACCTTC. Based on the CDR3 plus reference TRBV11-2 and TRBJ1-2, the full variable domain is EAGVAQSPRYKIIEKRQSVAFWCNPISGHATLYWYQQILGQGPKLLIQFQNNGVVDDSQLPKDRFSAERLKGVDSTLKIQPAKLEDSAVYLCASSLDRSNYGYTFGSGTRLTVV.